This T cell receptor beta chain was recorded in a study of Ad26.COV2.S vaccination and SARS-CoV-2 variants. Whole-study results and caveats: Vaccinees and placebo recipients showed similar non-spike TCR breadth.

Documented treatment: roughly 18 received Ad26.COV2.S at low or high dose, single or two shots; several received placebo; per-sample allocation not given. Following the first vaccine or placebo injection, samples were taken on day 63. Concerning this clone: The antigen is undetermined.

TCRdb's copy holds only in-frame clones and misses some; the assay was immunoSEQ multiplex PCR. The sample shows about 680,000 clones, approximately 88% of them seen only once. The TCR sequence derives from a person between 18 and 59 years old who received the Ad26.COV2.S COVID-19 vaccine or a placebo. The starting material was peripheral blood, obtained in a trial of Ad26.COV2.S vaccine versus placebo.

The DNA of the CDR3 is TGTGCCAGCTCACCTTGGGCAACCGGGACAGAAAATGGCTACACCTTC. Translated: CASSPWATGTENGYTF. V and J are TRBV18 and TRBJ1-2; 7 bases are shared with TRBD1. The CDR3 covers 16 residues. The J segment lost 6 bases and the V segment lost 3 bases, leaving 13 bases of the junction unmatched. Germline CDR1 and CDR2: KGHSH and LQKENI. The entire variable domain, with the rest obtained from reference TRBV18 and TRBJ1-2, is as follows: NAGVMQNPRHLVRRRGQEARLRCSPMKGHSHVYWYRQLPEEGLKFMVYLQKENIIDESGMPKERFSAEFPKEGPSILRIQQVVRGDSAAYFCASSPWATGTENGYTFGSGTRLTVV.